This passage covers 5 T cell receptor beta chains from one sample sequenced in a study of blood T cell repertoires in COVID-19. Assay used: immunoSEQ multiplex PCR; TCRdb lists only in-frame clones, some missing. The table includes some 70,000 clones, nearly 90% detected once. The source material was peripheral blood. The receptors here all came from a man between 45 and 60 years old with acute or convalescent COVID-19.

This clone appeared a single time. The CDR3 DNA is TGTGCCACCAGTACCCGGGACAACTTGAACACCGGGGAGCTGTTTTTT. Its translation: CATSTRDNLNTGELFF. This chain uses TRBV24-1 with TRBJ2-2; D might be TRBD1 (6 bases). Trimming shortened V by 6 bases and J by 1 base, and 14 bases separated the two germline ends. This CDR3 region has 16 residues. In germline, CDR1 is KGHDR, CDR2 SFDVKD.

V usage is TRBV11-2 and J usage is TRBJ2-7; the match to TRBD2 covers 7 bases. V trimming: 5 bases; J trimming: 1 base; junction bases outside the gene matches: 11. Looked up from germline, CDR1 is SGHAT and CDR2 is FQNNGV. The CDR3 covers 16 residues. The CDR3: CASSLRGAGVSYEQYF. CDR3 DNA sequence: TGTGCCAGCAGCCTACGCGGCGCGGGAGTATCCTACGAGCAGTACTTC.

This chain connects TRBV5-6 to TRBJ1-2; D gene ambiguous. This CDR3 is 16 amino acids long. Trimming removed 4 bases at V and 8 bases at J, with 24 bases between. CDR1 and CDR2 (germline): SGHDT, YYEEEE. In DNA form, the CDR3 reads TGTGCCAGCAGCCTATCGAGCCGTGGGCAGTATAGAGGCTACACCTTC. As protein: CASSLSSRGQYRGYTF.

The chain employs TRBV19 and TRBJ1-2; D remains ambiguous. The CDR3 loop spans 13 amino acids. The germline CDR1 and CDR2 sequences are LNHDA and SQIVND (reference sequence). Trimming removed 7 bases from V and 8 bases from J, with 17 bases in between. The CDR3 sequence is CASIDLGGYGYTF. The CDR3 region has the DNA TGTGCCAGTATCGATTTGGGCGGGTACGGCTACACCTTC.

The chain uses TRBV9 and TRBJ2-3, with 13 positions matching TRBD2. The CDR3 sequence is 16 residues long. With 0 bases clipped from V and 5 bases from J, the junction kept 3 bases outside the gene matches. Germline V gene sequence: CDR1 SGDLS, CDR2 YYNGEE. The CDR3 DNA reads as TGTGCCAGCAGCGTAGGGACTAGCGGGGGCCTAGATACGCAGTATTTT. Amino acids: CASSVGTSGGLDTQYF.